This TCR beta chain was captured in a study of blood T cell repertoires in COVID-19. Study-wide background: Nucleic acid was either cDNA or gDNA, and it came from T cells, B-cell-depleted T cells, or PBMCs.

Libraries were prepared by immunoSEQ multiplex PCR; TCRdb keeps only in-frame clonotypes and omits some of them. The sample lists 190,000 or so clones; around 80% were seen once. Trimming cost V 3 bases and J 12 bases, with 19 bases left between them. This CDR3 has 15 amino acids. Per the germline V gene, CDR1 is SGDLS and CDR2 is YYNGEE. Sequencing was carried out using peripheral blood. The receptor's source is a human donor with acute or convalescent COVID-19. The donor label of this sample is uncertain. This chain uses TRBV9 with TRBJ1-6; maybe TRBD1 (5 bases). The CDR3 DNA is TGTGCCAGCAGCGGGGGGGACCTTCGTCGTAGACCCCTCCACTTT. Its translation is CASSGGDLRRRPLHF.